This TCR beta chain appears in the sequencing data of a study of T cell responses to AZD1222 COVID-19 vaccine. Study observations and caveats: Two AZD1222 administrations were followed by greater Spike-specific TCR breadth and depth. Among the donors, most were white British and more were female, and clonal diversity was possibly underestimated.

Using immunoSEQ multiplex PCR, the repertoire was profiled, and TCRdb retains in-frame clones only, with some absent. The top ten clones hold 1.9% of a sample with about 150,000 clones, 70% to 90% of them seen once. This CDR3 comprises 17 residues. Germline V CDR1 and CDR2: KGHSH, LQKENI. With 0 bases clipped from V and 2 bases from J, the junction kept 9 bases outside the gene matches. About this clone itself: What it recognizes is unknown.

V is TRBV18 and J is TRBJ2-7, with 8 bases fitting TRBD1. The specimen was peripheral blood, collected on day 0 of AZD1222 vaccination. The receptor's source is an adult in good health. In DNA, the CDR3 is TGTGCCAGCTCACCACCGTGGGGACAGGCGACGACCTACGAGCAGTACTTC. It translates to CASSPPWGQATTYEQYF.